This TCR beta chain is drawn from a study of T-cell memory formation after mild COVID-19. Points from the study as a whole: The study found balanced CD4/CD8 in clones contracting day 15 to 85 and a CD4+ lean in later expanders. Among contracting clones, CD4+ were mainly CM/EM and CD8+ enriched in EMRA.

Unmatched junction bases numbered 5, after V lost 0 bases and J lost 4 bases. Germline CDR1 is LGHNA and CDR2 is YSLEER. The CDR3 contains 15 residues. Note on this clonotype: Antigen specificity is unknown.

TCR alpha and TCR beta cDNA libraries with sample barcodes and UMIs came from 5'RACE using constant-segment primers. TCRdb passed the 5' RACE reads through MiXCR, listing each CDR3 protein once. The data hold about 150,000 distinct CDR3 sequences, with 25% observed a single time. The sample was PBMCs or a T cell subset sorted from them (not recorded which). The receptor was derived from an adult woman who had mild COVID-19 (a few samples of this study predate the infection). Cell type and time point are not known. J is TRBJ2-5 and V is TRBV4-3; TRBD2 matches at 7 bases. The CDR3 region has the DNA TGCGCCAGCAGCCAAGAGTGGGGGGGTGGAGAGACCCAGTACTTC. Its protein product is CASSQEWGGGETQYF.